This T cell receptor beta chain was recovered during a study of blood T cell repertoires in COVID-19. The wider study: T cells, B-cell-depleted T cells, or PBMCs provided the cDNA or gDNA that served as material.

The table lists this clone with a count of one. Sequenced by immunoSEQ multiplex PCR; TCRdb stores in-frame clones only, minus some. The sample comprises a few hundred thousand clones, 90% of which are singletons, and about 0.6% rests with the top ten. Cohort 3 donors were reported recovered after two negative PCRs, clearance, or symptom resolution. This CDR3 contains 14 residues. The germline gives CDR1 SQVTM, CDR2 ANQGSEA. The junction had 7 bases not matched to a gene; V was cut back by 5 bases and J by 0 bases. Sequenced: PBMCs or T cells enriched from blood (not recorded which). The V and J genes are TRBV29-1 and TRBJ2-7, with 7 bases identical to TRBD1. The clonotype comes from a man between 18 and 29 years old who had recovered from COVID-19. CDR3 in DNA: TGCAGCGTTTTAGGACAGGCAGCCTCCTACGAGCAGTACTTC. This codes for CSVLGQAASYEQYF.